The 2 T cell receptor beta chains listed next were all sequenced from one sample in a study of shared T cell receptors in the human thymus. The method was immunoSEQ multiplex PCR; TCRdb's version includes in-frame clones alone and lacks a portion of them. This sample has approximately 490,000 clones, with 75% to 85% found just once. The sample was also reused in another study, on human thymus T cells.

Sequencing input: thymocytes. The receptors stem from a boy under two years old with a congenital heart defect.

The rearrangement joins TRBV7-2 to TRBJ1-3, with a tentative D call TRBD1 (5 bases). Germline assignment: CDR1 SGHTA and CDR2 FQGNSA. V was cut by 5 bases and J by 3 bases, with 20 bases left in between. The CDR3 extends over 17 amino acids. CDR3: CASSRQRGTANGNTIYF. The CDR3 coding sequence is TGTGCCAGCAGCCGACAGCGGGGAACAGCTAATGGAAACACCATATATTTT.

A single count supports this clone. V gene TRBV10-1 combines with J gene TRBJ2-2, with 7 nucleotides matching TRBD1. Unmatched junction bases numbered 0, after V lost 2 bases and J lost 0 bases. The CDR3 sequence is 15 residues long. CDR1 is WNHNN and CDR2 is SYGVQD in the germline V gene (reference sequence). The CDR3 loop is CASSEGTANTGELFF. CDR3 sequence (DNA): TGCGCCAGCAGTGAGGGGACAGCGAACACCGGGGAGCTGTTTTTT.